The rows below give T cell receptor beta chains drawn from one sample of a study of Tregs in tolerant kidney transplant recipients. Profiling relied on immunoSEQ multiplex PCR, and the TCRdb table lists in-frame clones only, not all of them. Among about 50,000 clones, approximately 90% were seen once, and the ten largest hold 15%. Sequenced here: CD8+ T cells from blood (PBMCs), sampled 12 months after the transplant. The origin of the receptors is a human patient who received a combined kidney and bone marrow transplant. Some T cells may possibly be graft donor cells. The CDR3 runs from the conserved cysteine through the conserved F or W. The D gene is left open where the match is weak. Clone size, where shown, is once, few, many, or a class for clones that have expanded.

D gene	V gene	J gene	clone size	CDR3 protein	CDR3 DNA
TRBD1	TRBV19	TRBJ1-2	few	CASRGQSFNYGYTF	TGTGCCAGTAGGGGACAGTCTTTTAACTATGGCTACACCTTC
TRBD1	TRBV29-1	TRBJ2-2	NA	CSVEQGENTGELFF	TGCAGCGTTGAGCAGGGGGAGAACACCGGGGAGCTGTTTTTT
NA	TRBV15	TRBJ2-1	once	CATSRMSEQFF	TGTGCCACCAGCAGGATGAGTGAGCAGTTCTTC
NA	TRBV11-2	TRBJ1-2	NA	CASSSPGKSGYTF	TGTGCCAGCAGCTCCCCAGGGAAATCTGGCTACACCTTC
TRBD1	TRBV28	TRBJ1-2	NA	CASSFLTSDRGPYNYGYTF	TGTGCCAGCAGTTTTCTAACGTCGGACAGGGGACCCTATAACTATGGCTACACCTTC
NA	TRBV19	TRBJ2-7	NA	CASSIPSGEQYF	TGTGCCAGTAGTATACCTAGTGGCGAGCAGTACTTC
TRBD2	TRBV5-6	TRBJ2-1	NA	CASSLATAGDGYSYNEQFF	TGTGCCAGCAGCTTGGCCACAGCGGGAGACGGGTACTCCTACAATGAGCAGTTCTTC
NA	TRBV9	TRBJ1-1	NA	CASSDNRDTEAFF	TGTGCCAGCAGCGATAACAGGGATACTGAAGCTTTCTTT
NA	TRBV18	TRBJ1-6	NA	CASSPPPEIGRVNSPLHF	TGTGCCAGCTCACCGCCGCCGGAAATCGGTCGGGTTAATTCACCCCTCCACTTT
TRBD1	TRBV9	TRBJ1-2	NA	CASSGSGQNYGYTF	TGTGCCAGCAGCGGGTCGGGACAGAACTATGGCTACACCTTC
TRBD1	TRBV28	TRBJ2-6	few	CASSLVIGGGISGANVLTF	TGTGCCAGCAGTTTAGTGATAGGGGGCGGTATATCTGGGGCCAACGTCCTGACTTTC
TRBD2	TRBV11-2	TRBJ2-1	NA	CASSFGGGYNEQFF	TGTGCCAGCAGCTTCGGCGGGGGTTACAATGAGCAGTTCTTC
TRBD1	TRBV2	TRBJ1-1	NA	CASMGQGIHTEAFF	TGTGCCAGCATGGGACAGGGGATTCACACTGAAGCTTTCTTT
TRBD1	TRBV27	TRBJ2-7	NA	CASSLISRQGLAYEQYF	TGTGCCAGCAGTTTAATCTCCCGACAGGGTTTGGCATACGAGCAGTACTTC
NA	TRBV9	TRBJ1-1	NA	CASSLRPGNTEAFF	TGTGCCAGCAGCTTAAGACCGGGGAACACTGAAGCTTTCTTT
TRBD1	TRBV5-4	TRBJ2-7	NA	CASSYRDSRTYEQYF	TGTGCCAGCAGCTACCGGGACAGTAGAACCTACGAGCAGTACTTC
NA	TRBV6-5	TRBJ2-1	NA	CASSYSKRAEQFF	TGTGCCAGCAGTTACTCGAAGCGGGCTGAGCAGTTCTTC
TRBD1	TRBV6-1	TRBJ1-1	NA	CASSLTGGRTEAFF	TGTGCCAGCAGTCTGACAGGGGGCAGGACTGAAGCTTTCTTT
TRBD1	TRBV9	TRBJ1-2	NA	CASSVRDRALTNYGYTF	TGTGCCAGCAGCGTCCGGGACAGGGCATTGACTAACTATGGCTACACCTTC
NA	TRBV7-9	TRBJ2-3	NA	CASSSPHLRRANTQYF	TGTGCCAGCAGCAGTCCCCATTTACGCAGGGCAAATACGCAGTATTTT
TRBD2	TRBV5-1	TRBJ2-2	NA	CASSFHIAGGITGELFF	TGCGCCAGCAGCTTTCATATTGCGGGGGGGATCACCGGGGAGCTGTTTTTT
TRBD2	TRBV7-2	TRBJ2-3	once	CASSLAGLAGSDTQYF	TGTGCCAGCAGCTTAGCGGGGCTAGCGGGGTCAGATACGCAGTATTTT
TRBD2	TRBV27	TRBJ2-1	NA	CASSLGSGSFGEQFF	TGTGCCAGCAGTTTGGGTAGCGGGAGTTTTGGTGAGCAGTTCTTC
NA	TRBV7-9	TRBJ2-7	few	CASAVGDSLIYEQYF	TGTGCCAGCGCCGTAGGGGACTCCCTAATCTACGAGCAGTACTTC
NA	TRBV2	TRBJ2-2	NA	CASLRAGELFF	TGTGCCAGCCTCCGGGCCGGGGAGCTGTTTTTT
NA	TRBV4-3	TRBJ1-6	NA	CASSQVGAGNSPLHF	TGCGCCAGCAGCCAAGTTGGGGCAGGGAATTCACCCCTCCACTTT
NA	TRBV15	TRBJ2-5	NA	CATSSGGRKETQYF	TGTGCCACCAGCAGCGGGGGGCGAAAAGAGACCCAGTACTTC
NA	TRBV7-3	TRBJ2-1	NA	CASSLFYNEQFF	TGTGCCAGCAGCCTATTTTACAATGAGCAGTTCTTC
NA	TRBV19	TRBJ2-3	NA	CASSQFADTQYF	TGTGCCAGTAGTCAGTTTGCAGATACGCAGTATTTT
NA	TRBV2	TRBJ1-1	NA	CASSETGILTLNTEAFF	TGTGCCAGCAGTGAGACAGGAATCCTCACCTTGAACACTGAAGCTTTCTTT
NA	TRBV7-3	TRBJ2-5	NA	CASSFGGLQETQYF	TGTGCCAGCAGCTTCGGGGGGCTCCAAGAGACCCAGTACTTC
TRBD1	TRBV4-3	TRBJ1-6	NA	CASSPGTGQNSPLHF	TGCGCCAGCAGCCCGGGGACAGGGCAGAATTCACCCCTCCACTTT
NA	TRBV27	TRBJ2-1	NA	CASGGFGSYNEQFF	TGTGCCAGCGGGGGGTTTGGCTCCTACAATGAGCAGTTCTTC
TRBD2	TRBV2	TRBJ2-5	NA	CASSFDVAGEQETQYF	TGTGCCAGCAGTTTCGACGTAGCGGGTGAGCAAGAGACCCAGTACTTC
NA	TRBV11-3	TRBJ2-7	NA	CASSLDFGGTYEQYF	TGTGCCAGCAGCTTAGATTTCGGCGGAACCTACGAGCAGTACTTC
NA	TRBV28	TRBJ2-2	NA	CASSSQWGEYTGELFF	TGTGCCAGCAGTTCCCAGTGGGGGGAATACACCGGGGAGCTGTTTTTT
TRBD1	TRBV4-1	TRBJ2-6	NA	CASSQVLDRRYSGANVLTF	TGCGCCAGCAGCCAAGTCTTGGACAGGCGATACTCTGGGGCCAACGTCCTGACTTTC
NA	TRBV5-1	TRBJ2-7	NA	CASSWSLGGEQYF	TGCGCCAGCAGCTGGAGTTTAGGGGGCGAGCAGTACTTC
NA	TRBV19	TRBJ2-3	NA	CASSMDREGADTQYF	TGTGCCAGTAGTATGGACAGGGAGGGTGCAGATACGCAGTATTTT
NA	TRBV29-1	TRBJ2-3	NA	CSVETEFGDTQYF	TGCAGCGTTGAAACAGAGTTTGGAGATACGCAGTATTTT
NA	TRBV7-3	TRBJ2-2	NA	CASSLIPGRVRYGELFF	TGTGCCAGCAGCTTAATACCAGGCAGGGTTCGGTACGGGGAGCTGTTTTTT
TRBD2	TRBV5-6	TRBJ2-7	NA	CASSGGLGDYEQYF	TGTGCCAGCAGCGGGGGACTAGGGGACTACGAGCAGTACTTC
TRBD2	TRBV7-7	TRBJ2-1	NA	CASSLAPSGRNEQFF	TGTGCCAGCAGCTTAGCTCCTAGCGGGAGGAATGAGCAGTTCTTC
TRBD2	TRBV9	TRBJ2-1	NA	CASGTSGTSYNEQFF	TGTGCCAGCGGGACTAGCGGCACCTCCTACAATGAGCAGTTCTTC
TRBD1	TRBV7-2	TRBJ1-6	NA	CASTWGTGGTSPLHF	TGTGCCAGCACCTGGGGGACAGGGGGCACTTCACCCCTCCACTTT
TRBD1	TRBV9	TRBJ2-3	NA	CASEVIGTGDLAETDTQYF	TGTGCCAGTGAAGTGATAGGGACAGGGGATCTAGCGGAGACAGATACGCAGTATTTT
NA	TRBV5-4	TRBJ1-1	NA	CASSSDQTGLNTEAFF	TGTGCCAGCAGCTCTGACCAGACAGGATTGAACACTGAAGCTTTCTTT
NA	TRBV7-9	TRBJ2-4	once	CASSLTDRLAKNIQYF	TGTGCCAGCAGCTTAACGGACAGATTAGCCAAAAACATTCAGTACTTC
NA	TRBV18	TRBJ2-5	once	CASCTGETQYF	TGTGCCAGCTGTACAGGGGAGACCCAGTACTTC
NA	TRBV11-2	TRBJ1-1	once	CASSSTGLIEAFF	TGTGCCAGCAGCTCGACAGGCTTAATCGAAGCTTTCTTT
TRBD1	TRBV5-1	TRBJ1-3	once	CASRIDRGPGNTIYF	TGCGCCAGCAGAATAGACAGGGGACCAGGAAACACCATATATTTT